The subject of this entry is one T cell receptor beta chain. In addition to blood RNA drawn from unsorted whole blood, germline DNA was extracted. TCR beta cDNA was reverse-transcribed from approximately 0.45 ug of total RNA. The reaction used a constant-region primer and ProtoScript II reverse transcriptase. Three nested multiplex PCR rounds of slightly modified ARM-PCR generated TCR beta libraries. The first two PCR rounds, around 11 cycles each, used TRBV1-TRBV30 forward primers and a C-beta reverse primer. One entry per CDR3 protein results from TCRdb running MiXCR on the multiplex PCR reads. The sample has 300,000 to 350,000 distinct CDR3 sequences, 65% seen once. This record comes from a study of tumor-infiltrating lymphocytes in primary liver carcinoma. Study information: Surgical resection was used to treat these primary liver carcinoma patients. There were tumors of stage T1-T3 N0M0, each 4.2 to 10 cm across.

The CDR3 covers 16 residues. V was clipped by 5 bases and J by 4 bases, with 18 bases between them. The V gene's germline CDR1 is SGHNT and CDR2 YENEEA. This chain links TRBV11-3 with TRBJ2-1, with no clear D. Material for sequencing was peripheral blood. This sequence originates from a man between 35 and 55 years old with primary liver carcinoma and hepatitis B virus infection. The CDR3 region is CASSPPGDSNYNEQFF. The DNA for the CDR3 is TGTGCCAGCAGCCCCCCCGGAGATTCCAATTACAATGAGCAGTTCTTC.